A selection of T cell receptor beta chains follows, all from one sample in a study of Ad26.COV2.S vaccination and SARS-CoV-2 variants. Some clones are missing from TCRdb's copy, which holds only in-frame ones; the method was immunoSEQ multiplex PCR. The sample lists approximately 480,000 clones, 70% to 90% occurring once. This material consisted of peripheral blood, taken in a trial of Ad26.COV2.S vaccine versus placebo. These receptors were obtained from a person aged 18-65 years who received the Ad26.COV2.S COVID-19 vaccine or a placebo. The CDR3 runs from the conserved cysteine through the conserved F or W. Fields, in order: CDR3 length, V gene, J gene, CDR3 protein.

15	TRBV19	TRBJ2-1	CASSSVAGAYNEQFF
15	TRBV5-1	TRBJ1-2	CASSPDRGPTYGYTF
18	TRBV19	TRBJ2-3	CASSPGPGSGHDTDTQYF
16	TRBV19	TRBJ2-3	CASSPRSSIPIHTQYF
18	TRBV2	TRBJ1-5	CASSGTQAFRDSNQPQHF
13	TRBV6-1	TRBJ1-1	CASSEWGGPGAFF
15	TRBV9	TRBJ2-1	CASSVGSGSYNEQFF
14	TRBV27	TRBJ2-1	CASSWGVRDNEQFF
14	TRBV7-3	TRBJ1-1	CASSLGHQNTEAFF
13	TRBV7-8	TRBJ1-1	CASSLGGGVAAFF
15	TRBV5-1	TRBJ2-2	CASSRQGANTGELFF
14	TRBV7-9	TRBJ1-1	CASSLEGANTEAFF
18	TRBV10-3	TRBJ2-1	CAISESQLGLAGGNEQFF
12	TRBV25-1	TRBJ2-7	CASSRLTYEQYF
12	TRBV19	TRBJ1-1	CASAHQGTEAFF
16	TRBV6-2/TRBV6-3	TRBJ2-2	CASSPTGFVGTGELFF
12	TRBV19	TRBJ2-7	CASSGLSYEQYF
15	TRBV9	TRBJ2-1	CASSEPGGPSNEQFF
14	TRBV5-4	TRBJ2-7	CASSLGTLVREQYF
16	TRBV13	TRBJ2-3	CASSFRSSGSRDTQYF
14	TRBV18	TRBJ2-7	CASSPPGTGGEQYF
14	TRBV24-1	TRBJ2-1	CATSPAGRVNEQFF
15	TRBV4-2	TRBJ2-1	CASSQELRAYNEQFF
15	TRBV19	TRBJ2-7	CASSRDRDSGYEQYF
16	TRBV30	TRBJ2-6	CAQTGQGESGANVLTF
17	TRBV3-1/TRBV3-2	TRBJ1-2	CASSPKGQGVRSYGYTF